A selection of T cell receptor beta chains follows, all from one sample in a study of Ad26.COV2.S vaccination and SARS-CoV-2 variants. Produced via immunoSEQ multiplex PCR; TCRdb's table is partial and in-frame only. This table has roughly 350,000 clones, about 89% appearing once. Sequenced here: peripheral blood, sampled in a trial of Ad26.COV2.S vaccine versus placebo. The receptors come from a person between 18 and 60 years old who received the Ad26.COV2.S COVID-19 vaccine or a placebo. Both conserved end residues are part of each CDR3. Each record gives: J gene, clone size, D gene, V gene, CDR3 protein, CDR3 DNA. The D gene is left open where the match is weak. Not every row has a clone size; where given, it reads once, few, many or a size class.

J: TRBJ2-7; size: -; D: -; V: TRBV3-1/TRBV3-2; CDR3: CASSQTRQSYEQYF; DNA: TGTGCCAGCAGCCAAACCAGACAGTCCTACGAGCAGTACTTC
J: TRBJ2-3; size: -; D: -; V: TRBV7-3; CDR3: CASSMTRTDTQYF; DNA: TGTGCCAGCAGCATGACTAGAACAGATACGCAGTATTTT
J: TRBJ2-1; size: -; D: -; V: TRBV4-1; CDR3: CASSQGLGDEQFF; DNA: TGCGCCAGCAGCCAAGGGTTGGGGGATGAGCAGTTCTTC
J: TRBJ2-7; size: -; D: TRBD1; V: TRBV5-1; CDR3: CASSLGQGLKVEQYF; DNA: TGCGCCAGCAGCTTGGGACAGGGCCTAAAGGTCGAGCAGTACTTC
J: TRBJ2-7; size: -; D: TRBD2; V: TRBV28; CDR3: CASSFNSGVYEQYF; DNA: TGTGCCAGCAGTTTTAATAGCGGGGTGTACGAGCAGTACTTC
J: TRBJ2-2; size: -; D: -; V: TRBV4-1; CDR3: CASSQDRMGELFF; DNA: TGCGCCAGCAGCCAAGATCGAATGGGGGAGCTGTTTTTT
J: TRBJ1-1; size: -; D: -; V: TRBV7-8; CDR3: CASSYRQVLNTEAFF; DNA: TGTGCCAGCAGCTACAGACAGGTACTAAACACTGAAGCTTTCTTT
J: TRBJ2-7; size: -; D: TRBD1; V: TRBV7-8; CDR3: CASSLAAGQGLEQYF; DNA: TGTGCCAGCAGCTTAGCGGCAGGACAGGGCCTCGAGCAGTACTTC
J: TRBJ1-2; size: once; D: TRBD1; V: TRBV4-1; CDR3: CASSQEDREEFYGYTF; DNA: TGCGCCAGCAGCCAAGAGGACAGGGAGGAGTTCTATGGCTACACCTTC
J: TRBJ2-1; size: -; D: TRBD2; V: TRBV19; CDR3: CASSYTSGGSYNEQFF; DNA: TGTGCCAGTAGTTATACTAGCGGGGGTTCCTACAATGAGCAGTTCTTC
J: TRBJ1-1; size: -; D: TRBD1; V: TRBV18; CDR3: CASSTTGGALNTEAFF; DNA: TGTGCCAGCTCGACAACAGGGGGCGCTTTGAACACTGAAGCTTTCTTT
J: TRBJ2-1; size: -; D: TRBD1; V: TRBV7-2; CDR3: CASSSYRGAYNEQFF; DNA: TGTGCCAGCAGCTCGTACAGGGGGGCCTACAATGAGCAGTTCTTC
J: TRBJ2-3; size: once; D: TRBD2; V: TRBV4-1; CDR3: CASSQDRAGAGHTDTQYF; DNA: TGCGCCAGCAGCCAAGATCGAGCGGGGGCGGGTCACACAGATACGCAGTATTTT
J: TRBJ1-2; size: -; D: -; V: TRBV10-1; CDR3: CASSDRDRGGGYTF; DNA: TGCGCCAGCAGTGACCGGGACCGCGGTGGCGGCTACACCTTC
J: TRBJ2-7; size: few; D: -; V: TRBV10-3; CDR3: CAISERGAYEQYF; DNA: TGTGCCATCAGTGAGAGGGGGGCCTACGAGCAGTACTTC
J: TRBJ1-5; size: once; D: -; V: TRBV2; CDR3: CASSGQGTDSNQPQHF; DNA: TGTGCCAGCAGTGGGCAGGGTACCGATAGCAATCAGCCCCAGCATTTT
J: TRBJ2-4; size: -; D: -; V: TRBV21-1; CDR3: CASHHRRDLAKNIQYF; DNA: TGTGCCAGCCACCATCGAAGGGATCTAGCCAAAAACATTCAGTACTTC
J: TRBJ1-1; size: -; D: -; V: TRBV9; CDR3: CASSVDPGLPMNTEAFF; DNA: TGTGCCAGCAGCGTAGACCCAGGTCTCCCCATGAACACTGAAGCTTTCTTT
J: TRBJ1-3; size: -; D: -; V: TRBV3-1/TRBV3-2; CDR3: CASSLDRFSGNTIYF; DNA: TGTGCCAGCAGCCTCGACAGATTCTCTGGAAACACCATATATTTT
J: TRBJ2-7; size: -; D: -; V: TRBV29-1; CDR3: CSVERQGNEQYF; DNA: TGCAGCGTTGAACGCCAGGGTAACGAGCAGTACTTC
J: TRBJ1-6; size: -; D: -; V: TRBV6-5; CDR3: CASSYSGGRRNSPLHF; DNA: TGTGCCAGCAGTTACTCCGGGGGAAGAAGGAATTCACCCCTCCACTTT
J: TRBJ2-3; size: -; D: TRBD2; V: TRBV4-3; CDR3: CASSQAPGLAGGGYTQYF; DNA: TGCGCCAGCAGCCAAGCCCCCGGACTAGCGGGGGGCGGATATACGCAGTATTTT
J: TRBJ2-4; size: once; D: TRBD1; V: TRBV7-9; CDR3: CASSLLTGTGGTVKNIQYF; DNA: TGTGCCAGCAGCTTATTAACGGGGACAGGGGGTACGGTCAAAAACATTCAGTACTTC
J: TRBJ2-1; size: -; D: -; V: TRBV7-9; CDR3: CASRPQGIHNEQFF; DNA: TGTGCCAGCAGACCACAGGGTATCCACAATGAGCAGTTCTTC
J: TRBJ2-3; size: -; D: TRBD2; V: TRBV30; CDR3: CAWTRLAAATDTQYF; DNA: TGTGCCTGGACCCGACTAGCGGCAGCGACCGATACGCAGTATTTT
J: TRBJ2-2; size: -; D: -; V: TRBV20-1; CDR3: CSASSQGAFGELFF; DNA: TGCAGTGCTAGTTCGCAGGGAGCGTTTGGGGAGCTGTTTTTT
J: TRBJ2-3; size: few; D: -; V: TRBV6-5; CDR3: CASSKPSVADTQYF; DNA: TGTGCCAGCAGTAAACCTAGCGTCGCAGATACGCAGTATTTT
J: TRBJ1-6; size: once; D: TRBD1; V: TRBV6-2/TRBV6-3; CDR3: CASSYLGTGGYNSPLHF; DNA: TGTGCCAGCAGTTACCTTGGGACAGGGGGATATAATTCACCCCTCCACTTT
J: TRBJ1-5; size: -; D: -; V: TRBV7-8; CDR3: CASSLFGFSNQPQHF; DNA: TGTGCCAGCAGCTTATTCGGGTTTAGCAATCAGCCCCAGCATTTT
J: TRBJ2-7; size: -; D: TRBD2; V: TRBV20-1; CDR3: CSASAGGPGEQYF; DNA: TGCAGTGCTAGTGCGGGAGGGCCTGGGGAGCAGTACTTC
J: TRBJ2-1; size: -; D: TRBD1; V: TRBV27; CDR3: CASSLLTGGYNEQFF; DNA: TGTGCCAGCAGTCTGCTGACAGGGGGCTACAATGAGCAGTTCTTC
J: TRBJ2-1; size: -; D: TRBD1; V: TRBV9; CDR3: CASSAWTGRSNEQFF; DNA: TGTGCCAGCAGCGCCTGGACAGGAAGATCCAATGAGCAGTTCTTC
J: TRBJ2-3; size: -; D: -; V: TRBV10-1; CDR3: CASSEWGGTDTQYF; DNA: TGCGCCAGCAGTGAATGGGGTGGCACAGATACGCAGTATTTT
J: TRBJ2-5; size: -; D: -; V: TRBV4-2; CDR3: CASSQSPGEEGSGAQYF; DNA: TGTGCCAGCAGCCAGTCCCCGGGGGAGGAGGGCTCGGGGGCCCAGTACTTC
J: TRBJ2-7; size: -; D: -; V: TRBV27; CDR3: CASSLLKGGGGTYEQYF; DNA: TGTGCCAGCAGTTTATTAAAGGGGGGGGGCGGAACCTACGAGCAGTACTTC
J: TRBJ1-2; size: once; D: -; V: TRBV9; CDR3: CASTGRADNYGYTF; DNA: TGTGCCAGCACTGGTAGGGCGGATAACTATGGCTACACCTTC
J: TRBJ2-7; size: -; D: -; V: TRBV5-1; CDR3: CASSRDGTYEQYF; DNA: TGCGCCAGCAGCAGGGACGGGACCTACGAGCAGTACTTC
J: TRBJ2-5; size: -; D: -; V: TRBV11-2; CDR3: CASSFYPGPAETQYF; DNA: TGTGCCAGCAGCTTCTATCCGGGACCGGCGGAGACCCAGTACTTC
J: TRBJ2-1; size: -; D: -; V: TRBV19; CDR3: CASSQMGVGNNEQFF; DNA: TGTGCCAGTAGCCAGATGGGGGTAGGTAACAATGAGCAGTTCTTC
J: TRBJ2-1; size: -; D: -; V: TRBV6-6; CDR3: CASSYFREANEQFF; DNA: TGTGCCAGCAGTTACTTCAGGGAGGCCAATGAGCAGTTCTTC
J: TRBJ2-4; size: -; D: -; V: TRBV4-1; CDR3: CASSQAGQADGNIQYF; DNA: TGCGCCAGCAGCCAAGCAGGGCAGGCCGACGGGAACATTCAGTACTTC
J: TRBJ2-1; size: -; D: -; V: TRBV6-5; CDR3: CASSTDTNEQFF; DNA: TGTGCCAGCAGTACAGATACCAATGAGCAGTTCTTC
J: TRBJ2-6; size: -; D: -; V: TRBV7-9; CDR3: CASSLKLSGANVLTF; DNA: TGTGCCAGCAGCTTAAAGCTATCTGGGGCCAACGTCCTGACTTTC
J: TRBJ2-7; size: once; D: TRBD2; V: TRBV28; CDR3: CASRLAGTYEQYF; DNA: TGTGCCAGTAGACTAGCGGGAACGTACGAGCAGTACTTC
J: TRBJ2-7; size: once; D: -; V: TRBV6-1; CDR3: CASSTGTLTYEQYF; DNA: TGTGCCAGCAGCACCGGGACGTTGACTTACGAGCAGTACTTC
J: TRBJ2-7; size: -; D: -; V: TRBV10-3; CDR3: CAARDEGSSYEQYF; DNA: TGTGCCGCCCGAGACGAGGGAAGCTCCTACGAGCAGTACTTC
J: TRBJ1-1; size: -; D: TRBD1; V: TRBV7-9; CDR3: CASSLAGQGGTEAFF; DNA: TGTGCCAGCAGCTTAGCCGGACAGGGCGGGACTGAAGCTTTCTTT
J: TRBJ2-1; size: -; D: -; V: TRBV9; CDR3: CASSVNPTPDNEQFF; DNA: TGTGCCAGCAGCGTAAACCCCACCCCAGATAATGAGCAGTTCTTC
J: TRBJ1-2; size: -; D: -; V: TRBV6-6; CDR3: CASSDKQINYGYTF; DNA: TGTGCCAGCAGCGACAAACAGATTAACTATGGCTACACCTTC
J: TRBJ1-1; size: -; D: -; V: TRBV19; CDR3: CASSMAGNGRAFF; DNA: TGTGCCAGTAGTATGGCAGGGAACGGAAGGGCTTTCTTT